Presented here are 7 T cell receptor beta chains from one specimen sequenced in a study of shared clonotypes between healthy human individuals. Measured with immunoSEQ multiplex PCR; TCRdb has only the in-frame clones, and not every one. The table includes under 80,000 clones, around 57% detected once. Sequences were obtained from memory CD8+ T cells sorted from blood. This sample's subset: CD45RO+ cells pooled with CCR7-negative TemRA cells. These receptors were collected from a man aged 25 to 40 in good health.

The rearrangement links TRBV19 to TRBJ2-2; either TRBD1 or TRBD2 may fit D (5 bases each). Germline loops: CDR1 LNHDA, CDR2 SQIVND (reference sequence). The CDR3 has 15 residues. Trimming shortened V by 7 bases and J by 5 bases, and 17 bases separated the two germline ends. The CDR3 sequence is CASNWGSGLTGELFF. As DNA, the CDR3 is TGTGCCAGTAACTGGGGGAGCGGATTGACCGGGGAGCTGTTTTTT. The full variable domain, rest sourced from reference TRBV19 and TRBJ2-2, is DGGITQSPKYLFRKEGQNVTLSCEQNLNHDAMYWYRQDPGQGLRLIYYSQIVNDFQKGDIAEGYSVSREKKESFPLTVTSAQKNPTAFYLCASNWGSGLTGELFFGEGSRLTVL.

V and J are TRBV2 and TRBJ2-7; TRBD1 matches at 7 bases. V shed 5 bases, J shed 3 bases, and the junction held 7 bases outside the gene matches. Germline assignment: CDR1 SNHLY and CDR2 FYNNEI. CDR3 size: 14 residues. The CDR3 DNA is TGTGCCAGCAGTAAGGACAGGTATAGCTACGAGCAGTACTTC. Its protein product is CASSKDRYSYEQYF.

Concerning this clone itself: This sample also contains other DNA sequences that code for the same CDR3. V and J are TRBV27 and TRBJ2-1; D may correspond to TRBD1 or TRBD2 (5 bases each). Germline CDR1 is MNHEY and CDR2 is SMNVEV (reference sequence). V lost 5 bases to trimming and J lost 0 bases, with 11 bases between them. CDR3 length equals 15 residues. The CDR3, as DNA: TGTGCCAGCAGTCCCAGTGGGGGCTCCTACAATGAGCAGTTCTTC. This gives the protein CASSPSGGSYNEQFF.

Regarding this clone: The sample has other DNA sequences that encode this CDR3 too. The rearrangement joins TRBV29-1 to TRBJ2-1, with 11 bases lining up with TRBD1. There are 13 residues in the CDR3. Looked up from germline, CDR1 is SQVTM and CDR2 is ANQGSEA. With 6 bases clipped from V and 3 bases from J, the junction kept 1 base outside the gene matches. CDR3 in DNA: TGCAGCGTGGGGACAGGGGGCTACAATGAGCAGTTCTTC. It is translated as CSVGTGGYNEQFF.

The chain uses TRBV2 and TRBJ2-2; TRBD2 agrees at 12 bases. Germline assignment: CDR1 SNHLY and CDR2 FYNNEI. The CDR3 sequence is 17 residues long. V lost 7 bases and J lost 5; bases outside the gene matches: 11. This CDR3 is CASTGLAGSRRTGELFF. In DNA form, the CDR3 reads TGTGCCAGCACTGGACTAGCGGGATCCCGAAGGACCGGGGAGCTGTTTTTT.

In this sample, this clone turned up a few times. This rearrangement joins TRBV5-1 to TRBJ1-5; D not certain. Germline V CDR1 and CDR2: SGHRS, YFSETQ. V was cut by 0 bases and J by 9 bases, with 13 bases left in between. The CDR3 loop spans 14 amino acids. CDR3 sequence reads: CASSLVLECGPQHF. The CDR3 DNA follows: TGCGCCAGCAGCTTGGTCCTGGAGTGTGGGCCCCAGCATTTT.

The chain employs TRBV14 and TRBJ1-2; 9 positions match TRBD1. This CDR3 comprises 18 residues. V shed 4 bases and J 1 base; nucleotides not matched to a gene: 13. Germline V CDR1 and CDR2: SGHDN, FVKESK. The CDR3 here is CASSPPGQGHFDNYGYTF. The CDR3, as DNA: TGTGCCAGCAGCCCTCCGGGACAGGGACATTTCGATAACTATGGCTACACCTTC.